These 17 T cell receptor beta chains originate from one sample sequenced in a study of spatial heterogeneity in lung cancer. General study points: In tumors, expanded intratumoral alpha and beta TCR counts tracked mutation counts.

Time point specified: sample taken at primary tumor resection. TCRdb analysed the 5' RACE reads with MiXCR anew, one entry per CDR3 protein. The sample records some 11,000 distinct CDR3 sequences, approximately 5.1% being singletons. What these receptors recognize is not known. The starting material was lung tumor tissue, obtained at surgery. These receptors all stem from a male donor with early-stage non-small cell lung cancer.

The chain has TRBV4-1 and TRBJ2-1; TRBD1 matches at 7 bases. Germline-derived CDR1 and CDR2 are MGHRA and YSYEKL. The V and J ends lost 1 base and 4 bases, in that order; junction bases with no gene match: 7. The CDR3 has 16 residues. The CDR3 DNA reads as TGCGCCAGCAGCCAAGTCCCCGGGACAGTTTACAATGAGCAGTTCTTC. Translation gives CASSQVPGTVYNEQFF.

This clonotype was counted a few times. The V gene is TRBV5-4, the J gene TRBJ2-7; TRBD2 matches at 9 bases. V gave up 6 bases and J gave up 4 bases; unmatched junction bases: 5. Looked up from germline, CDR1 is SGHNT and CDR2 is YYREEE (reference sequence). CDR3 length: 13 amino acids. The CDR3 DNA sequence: TGTGCCAGCAAAGATAGCGGGAGATACGAGCAGTACTTC. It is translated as CASKDSGRYEQYF.

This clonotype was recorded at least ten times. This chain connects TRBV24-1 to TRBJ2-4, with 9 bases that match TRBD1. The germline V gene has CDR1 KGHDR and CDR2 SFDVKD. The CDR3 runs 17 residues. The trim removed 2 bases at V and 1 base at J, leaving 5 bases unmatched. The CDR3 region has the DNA TGTGCCACCAGTGATTCGGGACAGGGCTCGGCCAAAAACATTCAGTACTTC. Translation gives CATSDSGQGSAKNIQYF.

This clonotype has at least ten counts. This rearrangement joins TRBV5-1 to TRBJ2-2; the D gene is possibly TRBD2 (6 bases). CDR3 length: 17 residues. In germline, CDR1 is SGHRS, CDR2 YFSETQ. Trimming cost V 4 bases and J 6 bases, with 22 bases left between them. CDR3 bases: TGCGCCAGCAGCCCCACCAGCGGGTCCGCCGGGGCCGGGGAGCTGTTTTTT. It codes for CASSPTSGSAGAGELFF.

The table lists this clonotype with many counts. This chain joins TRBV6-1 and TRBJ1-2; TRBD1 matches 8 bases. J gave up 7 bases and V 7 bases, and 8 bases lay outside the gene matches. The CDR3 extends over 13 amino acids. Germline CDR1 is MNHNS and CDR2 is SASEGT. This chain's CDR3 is CASTPGQGRGYTF. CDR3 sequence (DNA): TGTGCCAGCACCCCCGGACAGGGACGTGGCTACACCTTC.

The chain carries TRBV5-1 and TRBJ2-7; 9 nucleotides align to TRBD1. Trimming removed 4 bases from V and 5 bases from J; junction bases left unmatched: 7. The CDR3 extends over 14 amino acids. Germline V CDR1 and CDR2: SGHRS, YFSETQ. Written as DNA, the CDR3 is TGCGCCAGCAGCAAAGGGACAGGGTCCCACGAGCAGTACTTC. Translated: CASSKGTGSHEQYF.

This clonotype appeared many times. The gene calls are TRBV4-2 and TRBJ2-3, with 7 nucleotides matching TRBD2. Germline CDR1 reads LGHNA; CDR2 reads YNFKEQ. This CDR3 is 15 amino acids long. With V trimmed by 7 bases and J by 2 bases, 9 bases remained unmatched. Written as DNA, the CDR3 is TGTGCCAGCAAGAACCGGGACTATTCCACAGATACGCAGTATTTT. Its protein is CASKNRDYSTDTQYF.

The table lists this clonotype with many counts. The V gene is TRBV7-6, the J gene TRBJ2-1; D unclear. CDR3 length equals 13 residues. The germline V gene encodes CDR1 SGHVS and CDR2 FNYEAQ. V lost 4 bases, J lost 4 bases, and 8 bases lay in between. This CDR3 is CASSSQTYNEQFF. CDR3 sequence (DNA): TGTGCCAGCAGCTCCCAGACGTACAATGAGCAGTTCTTC.

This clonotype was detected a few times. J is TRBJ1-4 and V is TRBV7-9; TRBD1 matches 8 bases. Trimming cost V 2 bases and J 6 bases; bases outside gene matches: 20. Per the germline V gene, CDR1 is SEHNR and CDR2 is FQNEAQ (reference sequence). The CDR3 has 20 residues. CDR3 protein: CASSLLTGAQGSPRHEKLFF. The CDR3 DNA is TGTGCCAGCAGCTTATTGACAGGGGCCCAGGGAAGCCCCAGGCATGAAAAACTGTTTTTT.

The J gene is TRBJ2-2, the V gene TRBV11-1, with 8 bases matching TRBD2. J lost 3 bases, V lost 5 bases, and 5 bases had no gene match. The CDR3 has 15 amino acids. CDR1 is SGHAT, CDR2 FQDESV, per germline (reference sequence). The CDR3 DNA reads TGTGCCAGCAGCGTACGCGGGGGGCACACCGGGGAGCTGTTTTTT. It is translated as CASSVRGGHTGELFF.

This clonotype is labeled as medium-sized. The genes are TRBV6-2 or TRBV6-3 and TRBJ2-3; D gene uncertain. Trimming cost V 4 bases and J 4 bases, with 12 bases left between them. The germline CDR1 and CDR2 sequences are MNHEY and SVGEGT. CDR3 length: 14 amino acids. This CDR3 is CASSFGSPADTQYF. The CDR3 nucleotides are TGTGCCAGCAGTTTTGGGTCACCAGCAGATACGCAGTATTTT.

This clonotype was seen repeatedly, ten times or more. CDR3 DNA: TGTGCCAGCAGTTTAACGGTTCGGAAAACGGGGGCGGCTGGGACTGAAGCTTTCTTT. This translates into CASSLTVRKTGAAGTEAFF. This chain joins TRBV28 and TRBJ1-1; maybe TRBD1 (6 bases). V lost 2 bases and J 5 bases, leaving 27 bases between the germline ends. Per germline, CDR1 MDHEN and CDR2 SYDVKM. This CDR3 is built from 19 residues. Full variable domain (missing parts from reference TRBV28 and TRBJ1-1): DVKVTQSSRYLVKRTGEKVFLECVQDMDHENMFWYRQDPGLGLRLIYFSYDVKMKEKGDIPEGYSVSREKKERFSLILESASTNQTSMYLCASSLTVRKTGAAGTEAFFGQGTRLTVV.

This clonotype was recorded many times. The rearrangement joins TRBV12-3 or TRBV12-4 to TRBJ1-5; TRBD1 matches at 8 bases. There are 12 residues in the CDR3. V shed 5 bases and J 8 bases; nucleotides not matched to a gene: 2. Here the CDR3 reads CASSNRGEPQHF. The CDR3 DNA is TGTGCCAGCAGTAACAGGGGGGAGCCCCAGCATTTT.

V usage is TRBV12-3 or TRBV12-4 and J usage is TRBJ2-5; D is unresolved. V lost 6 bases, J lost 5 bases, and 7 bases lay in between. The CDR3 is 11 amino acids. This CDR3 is CASSTRETQYF. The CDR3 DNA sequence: TGTGCCAGCAGCACAAGGGAGACCCAGTACTTC.

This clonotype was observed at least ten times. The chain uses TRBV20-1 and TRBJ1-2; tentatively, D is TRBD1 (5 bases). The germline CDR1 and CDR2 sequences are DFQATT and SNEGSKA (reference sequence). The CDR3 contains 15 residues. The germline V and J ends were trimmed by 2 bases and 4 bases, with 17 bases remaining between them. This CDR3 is CSARPLDTAAYGYTF. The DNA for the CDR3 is TGCAGTGCTAGACCTTTGGACACGGCTGCCTATGGCTACACCTTC.

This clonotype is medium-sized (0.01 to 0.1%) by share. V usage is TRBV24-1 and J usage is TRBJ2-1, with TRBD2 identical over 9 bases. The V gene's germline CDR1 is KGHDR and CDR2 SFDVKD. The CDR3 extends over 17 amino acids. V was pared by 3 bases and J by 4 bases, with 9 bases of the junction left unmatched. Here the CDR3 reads CATSDPRTSVRYNEQFF. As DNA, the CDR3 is TGTGCCACCAGTGATCCCCGGACTAGCGTAAGATACAATGAGCAGTTCTTC.

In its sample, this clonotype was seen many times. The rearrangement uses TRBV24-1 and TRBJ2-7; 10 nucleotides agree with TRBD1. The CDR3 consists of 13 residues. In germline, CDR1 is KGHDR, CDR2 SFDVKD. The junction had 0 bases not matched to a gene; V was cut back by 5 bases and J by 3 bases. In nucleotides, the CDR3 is TGTGCCACCAGTGGGGACAGGGGCTACGAGCAGTACTTC. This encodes CATSGDRGYEQYF.